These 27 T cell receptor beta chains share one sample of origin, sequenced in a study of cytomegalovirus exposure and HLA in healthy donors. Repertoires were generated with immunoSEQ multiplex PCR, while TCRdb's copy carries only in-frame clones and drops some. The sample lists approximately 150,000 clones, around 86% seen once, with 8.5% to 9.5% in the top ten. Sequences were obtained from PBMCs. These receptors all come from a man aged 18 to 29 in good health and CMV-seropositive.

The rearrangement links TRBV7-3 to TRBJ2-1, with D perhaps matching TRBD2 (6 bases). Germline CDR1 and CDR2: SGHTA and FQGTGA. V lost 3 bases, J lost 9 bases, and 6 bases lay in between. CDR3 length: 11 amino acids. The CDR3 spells CASSFGGEQFF. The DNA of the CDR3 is TGTGCCAGCAGCTTCGGGGGTGAGCAGTTCTTC.

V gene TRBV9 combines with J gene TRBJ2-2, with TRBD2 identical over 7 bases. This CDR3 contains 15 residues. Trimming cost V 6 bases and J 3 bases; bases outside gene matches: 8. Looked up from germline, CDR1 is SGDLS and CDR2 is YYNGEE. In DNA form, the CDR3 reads TGTGCCAGCAACGGCGGGAGTTGGGACACCGGGGAGCTGTTTTTT. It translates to CASNGGSWDTGELFF.

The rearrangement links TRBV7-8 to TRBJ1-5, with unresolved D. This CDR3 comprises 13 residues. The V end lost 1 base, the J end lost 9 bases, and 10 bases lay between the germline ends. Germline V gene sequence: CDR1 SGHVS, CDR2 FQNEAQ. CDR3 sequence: CASSLELGRPQHF. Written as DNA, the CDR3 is TGTGCCAGCAGCTTAGAGCTGGGGAGGCCCCAGCATTTT. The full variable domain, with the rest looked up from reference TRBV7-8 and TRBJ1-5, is GAGVSQSPRYKVAKRGQDVALRCDPISGHVSLFWYQQALGQGPEFLTYFQNEAQLDKSGLPSDRFFAERPEGSVSTLKIQRTQQEDSAVYLCASSLELGRPQHFGDGTRLSIL.

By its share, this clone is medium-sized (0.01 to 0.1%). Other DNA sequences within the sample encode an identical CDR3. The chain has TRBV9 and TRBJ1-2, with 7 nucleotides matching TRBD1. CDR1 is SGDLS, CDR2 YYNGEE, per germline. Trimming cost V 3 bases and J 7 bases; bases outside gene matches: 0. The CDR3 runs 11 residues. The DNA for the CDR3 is TGTGCCAGCAGCGCAGGGGGTGGCTACACCTTC. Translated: CASSAGGGYTF.

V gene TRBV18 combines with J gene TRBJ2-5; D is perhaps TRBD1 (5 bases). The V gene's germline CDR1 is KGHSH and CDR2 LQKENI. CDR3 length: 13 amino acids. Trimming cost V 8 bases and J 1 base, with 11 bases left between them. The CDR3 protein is CASLGRIQETQYF. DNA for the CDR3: TGTGCCAGCCTGGGGCGGATCCAAGAGACCCAGTACTTC. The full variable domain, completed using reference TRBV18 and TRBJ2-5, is NAGVMQNPRHLVRRRGQEARLRCSPMKGHSHVYWYRQLPEEGLKFMVYLQKENIIDESGMPKERFSAEFPKEGPSILRIQQVVRGDSAAYFCASLGRIQETQYFGPGTRLLVL.

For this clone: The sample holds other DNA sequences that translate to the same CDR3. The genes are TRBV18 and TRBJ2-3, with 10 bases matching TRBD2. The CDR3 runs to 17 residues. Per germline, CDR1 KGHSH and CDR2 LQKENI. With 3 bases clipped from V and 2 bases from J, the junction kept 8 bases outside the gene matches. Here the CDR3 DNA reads TGTGCCAGCTCACCGCCTCGGACTAGCGGATCCACAGATACGCAGTATTTT. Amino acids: CASSPPRTSGSTDTQYF. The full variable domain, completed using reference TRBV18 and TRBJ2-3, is NAGVMQNPRHLVRRRGQEARLRCSPMKGHSHVYWYRQLPEEGLKFMVYLQKENIIDESGMPKERFSAEFPKEGPSILRIQQVVRGDSAAYFCASSPPRTSGSTDTQYFGPGTRLTVL.

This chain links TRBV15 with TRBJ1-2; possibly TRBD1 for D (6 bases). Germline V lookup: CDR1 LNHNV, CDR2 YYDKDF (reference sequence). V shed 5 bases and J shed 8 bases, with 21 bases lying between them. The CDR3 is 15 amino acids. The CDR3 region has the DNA TGTGCCACCAGCGGTACGGGACATTCGATGGGGGGCTACACCTTC. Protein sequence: CATSGTGHSMGGYTF.

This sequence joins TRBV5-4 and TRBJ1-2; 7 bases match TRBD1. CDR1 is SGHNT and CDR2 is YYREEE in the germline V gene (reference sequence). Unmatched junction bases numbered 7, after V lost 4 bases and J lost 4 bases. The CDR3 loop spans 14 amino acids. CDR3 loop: CASSAGTEIYGYTF. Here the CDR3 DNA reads TGTGCCAGCAGCGCCGGGACAGAAATCTATGGCTACACCTTC.

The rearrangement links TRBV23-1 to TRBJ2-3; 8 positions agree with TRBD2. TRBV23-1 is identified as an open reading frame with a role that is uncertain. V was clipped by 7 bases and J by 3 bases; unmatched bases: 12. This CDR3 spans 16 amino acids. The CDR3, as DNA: TGCGCCAGCATCGGCCACCGGCGGGAGGCAACAGATACGCAGTATTTT. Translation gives CASIGHRREATDTQYF.

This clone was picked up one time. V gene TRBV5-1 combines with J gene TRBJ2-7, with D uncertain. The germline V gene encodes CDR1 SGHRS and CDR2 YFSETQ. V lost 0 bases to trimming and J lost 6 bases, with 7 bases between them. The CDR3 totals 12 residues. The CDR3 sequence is CASSLEGGEQYF. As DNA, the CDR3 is TGCGCCAGCAGCTTGGAAGGCGGCGAGCAGTACTTC.

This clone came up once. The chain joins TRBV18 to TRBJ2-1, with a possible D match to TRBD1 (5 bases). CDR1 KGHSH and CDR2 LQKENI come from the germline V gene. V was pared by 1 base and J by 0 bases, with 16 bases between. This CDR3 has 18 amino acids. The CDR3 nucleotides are TGTGCCAGCTCACCACAAAGGGTAGGGGTGAGCTCCTACAATGAGCAGTTCTTC. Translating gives CASSPQRVGVSSYNEQFF.

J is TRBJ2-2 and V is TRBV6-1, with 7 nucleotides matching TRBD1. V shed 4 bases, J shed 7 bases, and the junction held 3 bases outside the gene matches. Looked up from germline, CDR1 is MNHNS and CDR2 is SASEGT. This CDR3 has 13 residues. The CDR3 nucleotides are TGTGCCAGCAGTGGTCCAGGGGGCGGGGAGCTGTTTTTT. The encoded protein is CASSGPGGGELFF.

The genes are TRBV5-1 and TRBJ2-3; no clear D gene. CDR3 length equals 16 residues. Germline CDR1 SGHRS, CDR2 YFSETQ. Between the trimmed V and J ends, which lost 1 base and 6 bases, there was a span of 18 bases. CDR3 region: CASSLPDSPEADTQYF. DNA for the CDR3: TGCGCCAGCAGCTTGCCCGATTCCCCCGAGGCGGATACGCAGTATTTT.

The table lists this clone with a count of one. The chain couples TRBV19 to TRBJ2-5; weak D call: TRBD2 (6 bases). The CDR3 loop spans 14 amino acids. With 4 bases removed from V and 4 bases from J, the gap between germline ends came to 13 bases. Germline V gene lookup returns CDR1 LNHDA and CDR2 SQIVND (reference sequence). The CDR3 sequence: CASSTRDLRETQYF. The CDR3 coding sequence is TGTGCCAGTAGTACCCGGGACTTACGAGAGACCCAGTACTTC.

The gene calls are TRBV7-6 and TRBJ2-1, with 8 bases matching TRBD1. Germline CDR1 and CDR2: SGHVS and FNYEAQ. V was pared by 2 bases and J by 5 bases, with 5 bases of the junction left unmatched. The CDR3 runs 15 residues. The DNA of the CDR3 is TGTGCCAGCAGCTTACGGACAGGGTCCCACAATGAGCAGTTCTTC. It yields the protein CASSLRTGSHNEQFF.

The CDR3 region is CASSLGGRRTQETQYF. The CDR3 coding sequence is TGTGCCAGCAGCTTGGGGGGCAGGAGAACGCAAGAGACCCAGTACTTC. The rearrangement uses TRBV5-4 and TRBJ2-5, with D maybe TRBD1 (5 bases). The CDR3 has 16 amino acids. V was clipped by 0 bases and J by 2 bases, with 14 bases between them. Germline V gives CDR1 SGHNT, CDR2 YYREEE (reference sequence).

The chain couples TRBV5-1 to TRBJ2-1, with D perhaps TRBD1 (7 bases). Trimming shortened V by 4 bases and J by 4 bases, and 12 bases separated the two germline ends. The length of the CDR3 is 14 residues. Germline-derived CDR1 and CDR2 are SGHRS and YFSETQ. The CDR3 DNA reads TGCGCCAGCAGCGCGGGACAGACTTACAATGAGCAGTTCTTC. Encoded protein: CASSAGQTYNEQFF.

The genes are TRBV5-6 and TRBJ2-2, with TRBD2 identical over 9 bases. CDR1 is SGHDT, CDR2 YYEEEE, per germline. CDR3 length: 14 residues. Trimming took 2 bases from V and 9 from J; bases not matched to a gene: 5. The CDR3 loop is CASSFQAGGRELFF. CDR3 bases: TGTGCCAGCAGCTTTCAAGCGGGGGGACGGGAGCTGTTTTTT.

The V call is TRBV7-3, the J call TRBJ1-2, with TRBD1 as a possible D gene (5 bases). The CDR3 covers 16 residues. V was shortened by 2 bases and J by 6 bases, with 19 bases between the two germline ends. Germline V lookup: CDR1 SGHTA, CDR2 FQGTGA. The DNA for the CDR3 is TGTGCCAGCAGCTTATCATCAGGGCCACCCCCCAATGGCTACACCTTC. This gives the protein CASSLSSGPPPNGYTF.

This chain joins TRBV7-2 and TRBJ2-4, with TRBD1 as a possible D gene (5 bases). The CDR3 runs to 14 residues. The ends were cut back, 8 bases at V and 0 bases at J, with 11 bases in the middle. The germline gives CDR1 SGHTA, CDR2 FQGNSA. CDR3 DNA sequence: TGTGCCAGCGGCGACAGACTAGCCAAAAACATTCAGTACTTC. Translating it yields CASGDRLAKNIQYF.

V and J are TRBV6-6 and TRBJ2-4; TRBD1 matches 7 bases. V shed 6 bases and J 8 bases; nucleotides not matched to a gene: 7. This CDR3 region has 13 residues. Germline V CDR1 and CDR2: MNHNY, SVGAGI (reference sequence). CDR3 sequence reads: CASRPPQGHIQYF. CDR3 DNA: TGTGCCAGCAGACCCCCACAGGGGCACATTCAGTACTTC.

The CDR3 here is CASSPQGAYEQYF. The CDR3 nucleotides read TGTGCCAGCAGCCCACAGGGAGCATACGAGCAGTACTTC. The V call is TRBV7-9, the J call TRBJ2-7; TRBD1 might be the D (6 bases). The CDR3 consists of 13 residues. The germline V and J ends were trimmed by 5 bases and 4 bases, with 12 bases remaining between them. Germline CDR1 SEHNR, CDR2 FQNEAQ (reference sequence).

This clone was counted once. The CDR3 region has the DNA TGTGCCAGCAGCATTGGGACTAGCGGGCTAGATACGCAGTATTTT. Translating gives CASSIGTSGLDTQYF. The genes are TRBV7-2 and TRBJ2-3; 12 nucleotides align to TRBD2. V shed 5 bases, J shed 5 bases, and the junction held 5 bases outside the gene matches. Per germline, CDR1 SGHTA and CDR2 FQGNSA. The CDR3 contains 15 residues.

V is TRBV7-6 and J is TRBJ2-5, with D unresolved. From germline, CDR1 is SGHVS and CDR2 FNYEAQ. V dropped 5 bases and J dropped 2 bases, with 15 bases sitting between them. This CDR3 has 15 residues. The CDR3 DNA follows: TGTGCCAGCAGCCCACAATACGGGTGGCAAGAGACCCAGTACTTC. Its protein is CASSPQYGWQETQYF.

The CDR3 loop is CSVDIGGRSETQYF. The CDR3 nucleotides are TGCAGCGTTGATATAGGCGGAAGGTCAGAGACCCAGTACTTC. The chain links TRBV29-1 to TRBJ2-5, with unresolved D. The V gene lost 3 bases and the J gene lost 4 bases, with 15 bases spanning the gap. This CDR3 region has 14 residues. Germline V lookup: CDR1 SQVTM, CDR2 ANQGSEA.

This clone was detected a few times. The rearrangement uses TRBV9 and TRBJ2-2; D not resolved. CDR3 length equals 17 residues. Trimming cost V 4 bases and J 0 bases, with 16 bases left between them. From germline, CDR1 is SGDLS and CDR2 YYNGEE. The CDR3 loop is CASSLDGDTPNTGELFF. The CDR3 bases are TGTGCCAGCAGCCTGGATGGAGATACACCGAACACCGGGGAGCTGTTTTTT.

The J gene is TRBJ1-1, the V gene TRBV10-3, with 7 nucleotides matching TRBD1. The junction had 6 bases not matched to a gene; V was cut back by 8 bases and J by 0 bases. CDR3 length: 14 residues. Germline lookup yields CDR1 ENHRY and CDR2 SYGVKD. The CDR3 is CAIATGTLNTEAFF. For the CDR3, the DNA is TGTGCCATCGCGACAGGGACCCTGAACACTGAAGCTTTCTTT.